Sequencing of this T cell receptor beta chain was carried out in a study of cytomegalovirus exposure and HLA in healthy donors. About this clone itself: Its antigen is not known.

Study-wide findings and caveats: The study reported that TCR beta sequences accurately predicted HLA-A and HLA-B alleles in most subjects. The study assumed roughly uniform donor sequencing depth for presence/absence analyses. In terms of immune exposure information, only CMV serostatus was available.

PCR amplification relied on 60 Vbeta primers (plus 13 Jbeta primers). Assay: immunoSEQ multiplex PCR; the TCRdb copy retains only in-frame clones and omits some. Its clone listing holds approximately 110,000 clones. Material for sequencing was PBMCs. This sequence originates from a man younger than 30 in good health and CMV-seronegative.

DNA of the CDR3: TGTGCCAGCAGTGACGGACTAGCGGTCTACAATGAGCAGTTCTTC. Its protein product is CASSDGLAVYNEQFF. The V gene is TRBV6-1, the J gene TRBJ2-1; TRBD2 matches 10 bases. Per the germline V gene, CDR1 is MNHNS and CDR2 is SASEGT. CDR3 length equals 15 residues. The junction had 2 bases not matched to a gene; V was cut back by 3 bases and J by 3 bases.